This T cell receptor beta chain was found in a study of CXCR4 blockade with PD-1 therapy in pancreatic cancer (dated 2019 in TCRdb). With regard to the full study: The study combined multiplex immunohistochemistry and TCRbeta immunosequencing of resected pancreatic ductal adenocarcinoma with ex vivo slice culture testing PD-1 and CXCR4 blockade. To look at intratumoral heterogeneity, the researchers TCR-sequenced two geographically distinct regions from each of roughly 6 tumors.

The full study reports these points: Clonal expansion was observed in tumors, with a mean productive clonality of 0.14 compared with 0.05 in healthy blood, but no correlation between clonality and survival was found. Because only TCRbeta chains were sequenced, true antigen-specificity overlap of convergent dominant clones was left unconfirmed pending paired alpha-beta single-cell sequencing. The frequency of each amino acid clone correlated strongly with the number of distinct nucleotide rearrangements encoding that clone, suggesting convergent selection driven by common tumor antigens.

The archived tumor blocks were obtained from patients to whom no neoadjuvant therapy had been administered before resection. In the preserved-tissue arm of the study, over 28 surgical resection samples from approximately 25 previously untreated pancreatic ductal adenocarcinoma patients were used. DNA for the resection arm was extracted from ten 5-micron curls of FFPE tumor lying next to the multiplex immunohistochemistry slide. The immunoSEQ Assay at Adaptive Biotechnologies was used to immunosequence TCRbeta CDR3 regions from the extracted DNA. Per the authors' processing: To quantify the absolute abundance of each unique TCRbeta CDR3, sequences were collapsed and filtered. Clonality, calculated using only productive in-frame rearrangements, was defined as 1 minus Pielou's evenness. Regional overlap was evaluated by tracking the top 100 nucleotide rearrangements across paired samples, and paired versus unrelated samples were compared using the Morisita index. The immunoSEQ Rearrangement Details tool was used to assess convergence of nucleotide rearrangements onto identical amino acid sequences. This is the immuneACCESS table as TCRdb keeps it, with only in-frame sequences that have V and J called. A part of the clones is gone; compared with another copy, unresolved V genes explain less than half, and the rest is unexplained. The D gene and trimming were derived from the DNA, and the V and J assignments and clone size from that table. The table for this sample lists over 7,500 clones; 50% to 75% of them were counted only once. Of the sample, around 7.2% falls within the top ten clones.

Trimming removed 7 bases from V and 4 bases from J, leaving 17 bases between the germline ends. The CDR3 covers 14 residues, taking in both the cysteine and the phenylalanine. Only the CDR3 part of the read is kept: 42 bases, read in frame from the first base. The germline V gene yields MDHEN for CDR1 and SYDVKM for CDR2. This clone was found a few times. Its antigen is not yet known. No base qualities exist here, and no much larger clone lies one base off it. The sequence was obtained from a human donor with pancreatic ductal adenocarcinoma. Sequenced input: tumor tissue. Recombination connected TRBV28 to TRBJ2-7, with the D call perhaps TRBD1 or TRBD2, as 6 bases match in each case. The nucleotide sequence is given as TGTGCCAGCACCGAGGGGGGAGTTGGGTACGAGCAGTACTTC. Translated, it gives CASTEGGVGYEQYF. Joined to the reference TRBV28 and TRBJ2-7 proteins, this CDR3 gives the full variable domain: DVKVTQSSRYLVKRTGEKVFLECVQDMDHENMFWYRQDPGLGLRLIYFSYDVKMKEKGDIPEGYSVSREKKERFSLILESASTNQTSMYLCASTEGGVGYEQYFGPGTRLTVT.